Listed below are T cell receptor beta chains from one sample, sequenced in a study of T cells expressing NK-cell markers. Reanalyzing the 5' RACE reads, TCRdb keeps one entry per CDR3 protein, without DNA. This sample contains about 430,000 distinct CDR3 sequences. Source material: blood T cells: a sorted CD56 or NKG2C T cell subset, CD4+ or CD8+ T cells, or bulk PBMC T cells (not recorded which). These receptors were obtained from a woman aged 50 to 65 in good health. The CDR3 runs from the conserved cysteine through the conserved F or W.

>TRBJ2-1|TRBV30
CAWSRQGINNEQFF
>TRBJ1-3|TRBV5-6
CASSDSPGNTIYF
>TRBJ1-1|TRBV5-6
CASSLDPRNTEAFF
>TRBJ2-5|TRBV29-1
CSVEVLGTSRKETQYF
>TRBJ2-2|TRBV10-1
CASSKGAGAGTGELFF
>TRBJ1-2|TRBV7-2
CASSFDLFYGYTF
>TRBJ2-2|TRBV10-3
CASGLAGTNTGELFF
>TRBJ2-5|TRBV10-1
CASSPGDSNQETQYF
>TRBJ2-5|TRBV5-1
CASSLAMGQGRETQYF
>TRBJ2-3|TRBV5-1
CASSLDKNTDTQYF
>TRBJ2-7|TRBV5-1
CASSGTSSTISYEQYF
>TRBJ2-3|TRBV19
CASSRRTSGISDTQYF
>TRBJ1-1|TRBV19
CASSISTNTEAFF
>TRBJ2-3|TRBV24-1
CATSSAVTQYF
>TRBJ2-4|TRBV7-2
CASSPRGSGRSTKNIQYF
>TRBJ1-1|TRBV3-1
CASSQGVTTEAFF
>TRBJ2-7|TRBV5-6
CASSLTLVAEQYF
>TRBJ1-4|TRBV10-2
CASRDRRGSEKLFF
>TRBJ2-1|TRBV20-1
CSARPPIGDEQFF